These 26 T cell receptor beta chains share one sample of origin, sequenced in a study of T cells after yellow fever vaccination (dated by TCRdb to the late 2010s). In light of the paper, this sample's treatment or condition label describes: live attenuated yellow fever vaccine strain. To prepare the library, 5' RACE was applied. TCRdb lists the instrument as Illumina HiSeq 2500. TCRdb took the public reads, trimmed them with fastp at Q25, ran MiXCR for clone calling and kept in-frame beta chains. Every distinct CDR3 protein forms one entry, paired with its most common genes and DNA. Within this sample are roughly 120,000 distinct CDR3 sequences, with 6.5% to 9% of them counted one time only. The ten top clones hold about 25% of the sample. Sequencing used CD8+ T cells sorted from PBMCs, obtained 45 days after the yellow fever booster vaccination. These receptors were taken from a young man who received the YFV17D yellow fever vaccine.

In this sample, this clonotype turned up a few times. This chain connects TRBV4-2 to TRBJ2-7; possibly TRBD1 or TRBD2 for D (5 bases each). The CDR3 covers 17 residues. Per the germline V gene, CDR1 is LGHNA and CDR2 is YNFKEQ. V lost 0 bases and J lost 1, with 16 bases in between. The CDR3 nucleotides are TGTGCCAGCAGCCAAGAACGCTCCGGGGACGGGTCCTACGAGCAGTACTTC. This codes for CASSQERSGDGSYEQYF.

In this sample, this clonotype turned up a few times. The chain carries TRBV30 and TRBJ2-1; TRBD1 is a possible D gene (6 bases). Germline V CDR1 and CDR2: GTSNPN, SVGIG (reference sequence). The V gene lost 0 bases and the J gene lost 5 bases, with 11 bases spanning the gap. There are 14 residues in the CDR3. Here the CDR3 reads CAWSVGRGDNEQFF. Written as DNA, the CDR3 is TGTGCCTGGAGTGTAGGCAGGGGAGACAATGAGCAGTTCTTC.

This clonotype was recorded at least ten times. The V gene is TRBV5-1, the J gene TRBJ2-1, with TRBD2 identical over 13 bases. CDR3 length equals 16 residues. Germline CDR1 reads SGHRS; CDR2 reads YFSETQ. With V trimmed by 4 bases and J by 4 bases, 5 bases remained unmatched. CDR3 residues: CASSPEGLAGYNEQFF. As DNA, the CDR3 is TGCGCCAGCAGCCCGGAGGGACTAGCGGGATACAATGAGCAGTTCTTC. The variable domain in full, with the rest retrieved from reference TRBV5-1 and TRBJ2-1, is KAGVTQTPRYLIKTRGQQVTLSCSPISGHRSVSWYQQTPGQGLQFLFEYFSETQRNKGNFPGRFSGRQFSNSRSEMNVSTLELGDSALYLCASSPEGLAGYNEQFFGPGTRLTVL.

This clonotype was seen only a few times. The genes are TRBV24-1 and TRBJ2-5; 8 bases agree with TRBD2. Per germline, CDR1 KGHDR and CDR2 SFDVKD. V lost 2 bases and J lost 8; bases outside the gene matches: 12. The CDR3 runs 16 residues. CDR3 residues: CATSDWGLDGGETQYF. DNA of the CDR3: TGTGCCACCAGTGATTGGGGACTAGACGGAGGTGAAACCCAGTACTTC.

There are many counts of this clonotype. The chain has TRBV4-3 and TRBJ2-7, with 10 bases lining up with TRBD1. V lost 1 base and J lost 5; bases outside the gene matches: 17. The germline V gene encodes CDR1 LGHNA and CDR2 YSLEER. The CDR3 length is 19 residues. This CDR3 reads CASSQVVGTGDFSWDEQYF. The CDR3 DNA sequence: TGCGCCAGCAGCCAAGTTGTCGGGACAGGGGATTTCTCTTGGGACGAGCAGTACTTC.

This clonotype was picked up a small number of times. The chain couples TRBV30 to TRBJ2-1; a weak D match, TRBD2 (5 bases). With 2 bases removed from V and 3 bases from J, the gap between germline ends came to 8 bases. CDR1 and CDR2 from the germline V gene are GTSNPN and SVGIG (reference sequence). CDR3 length equals 13 residues. The CDR3 nucleotides are TGTGCCTGGAGTACAGCGGACTACAATGAGCAGTTCTTC. It is translated as CAWSTADYNEQFF.

This chain links TRBV28 with TRBJ2-5; 11 nucleotides agree with TRBD2. The J segment lost 4 bases and the V segment lost 4 bases, leaving 8 bases of the junction unmatched. Germline V gene data show CDR1 as MDHEN and CDR2 as SYDVKM. The length of the CDR3 is 16 residues. The CDR3 here is CASSWYSGRALETQYF. The CDR3 nucleotides are TGTGCCAGCAGTTGGTATAGCGGGAGGGCTCTAGAGACCCAGTACTTC.

This clonotype was detected many times. The chain couples TRBV9 to TRBJ2-5; TRBD2 matches 10 bases. Trimming removed 0 bases from V and 5 bases from J; junction bases left unmatched: 10. Germline V gene lookup returns CDR1 SGDLS and CDR2 YYNGEE. CDR3 length: 17 residues. The CDR3 DNA is TGTGCCAGCAGCGTAGGTCCGTCTAGCGGGAGAGTGGAGACCCAGTACTTC. It translates to CASSVGPSSGRVETQYF.

This clonotype was recorded at least ten times. This chain connects TRBV7-3 to TRBJ2-3; TRBD2 aligns across 9 bases. This CDR3 has 15 residues. The junction had 4 bases not matched to a gene; V was cut back by 5 bases and J by 1 base. Per germline, CDR1 SGHTA and CDR2 FQGTGA. The CDR3 nucleotides are TGTGCCAGCAGCGGGACTAGCATGGGCACAGATACGCAGTATTTT. This sequence encodes CASSGTSMGTDTQYF.

This clonotype has at least ten counts. This rearrangement joins TRBV18 to TRBJ2-1, with TRBD2 matching 14 bases. V shed 4 bases and J 0 bases; nucleotides not matched to a gene: 2. Germline CDR1 is KGHSH and CDR2 is LQKENI. The CDR3 runs 17 residues. Written as DNA, the CDR3 is TGTGCCAGCTCACGAGGGACTAGCGGGAGCTCCTACAATGAGCAGTTCTTC. This translates into CASSRGTSGSSYNEQFF. Based on the CDR3 plus reference TRBV18 and TRBJ2-1, the full variable domain is NAGVMQNPRHLVRRRGQEARLRCSPMKGHSHVYWYRQLPEEGLKFMVYLQKENIIDESGMPKERFSAEFPKEGPSILRIQQVVRGDSAAYFCASSRGTSGSSYNEQFFGPGTRLTVL.

This clonotype showed up many times. CDR3: CASSSGLAGGPYNEQFF. For the CDR3, the DNA is TGCGCCAGCAGCTCTGGACTAGCGGGAGGTCCCTACAATGAGCAGTTCTTC. The rearrangement links TRBV5-1 to TRBJ2-1, with 14 nucleotides matching TRBD2. Germline V lookup: CDR1 SGHRS, CDR2 YFSETQ. Germline trimming cut 3 bases from V and 2 bases from J; bases unmatched to any gene: 4. The CDR3 runs to 17 residues.

This clonotype has at least ten counts. The chain uses TRBV27 and TRBJ2-1; D unclear. The CDR3 contains 15 residues. V was cut by 9 bases and J by 0 bases, with 15 bases left in between. Germline V CDR1 and CDR2: MNHEY, SMNVEV (reference sequence). The CDR3, as DNA: TGTGCCAGTAAACTAAAAAGCGTCTCCTACAATGAGCAGTTCTTC. This encodes CASKLKSVSYNEQFF.

This clonotype was detected ten times or more. CDR3 protein: CASSSISGRAQGEQFF. The CDR3 nucleotides are TGTGCCAGCAGCTCTATTAGCGGGAGGGCTCAGGGTGAGCAGTTCTTC. V gene TRBV7-2 combines with J gene TRBJ2-1, with 11 bases lining up with TRBD2. Germline V gene sequence: CDR1 SGHTA, CDR2 FQGNSA. The CDR3 is 16 residues long. The V segment lost 4 bases and the J segment 9 bases; nucleotides outside the gene matches: 11.

The rearrangement links TRBV14 to TRBJ2-5; D remains unclear. This CDR3 has 12 amino acids. The germline V gene has CDR1 SGHDN and CDR2 FVKESK. The ends were cut back, 1 base at V and 5 bases at J, with 5 bases in the middle. The CDR3: CASSQVAETQYF. The CDR3 DNA is TGTGCCAGCAGCCAAGTTGCTGAGACCCAGTACTTC.

V gene TRBV5-6 combines with J gene TRBJ2-7; TRBD1 agrees at 8 bases. Per germline, CDR1 SGHDT and CDR2 YYEEEE. The CDR3 consists of 14 residues. Trimming at V came to 2 bases and at J to 0 bases, leaving 1 base not matched to a gene. The CDR3 nucleotides read TGTGCCAGCAGCTTTGGACAGGGCTCCTACGAGCAGTACTTC. Translated, it gives CASSFGQGSYEQYF.

This clonotype was counted ten times or more. The V gene is TRBV10-2, the J gene TRBJ2-1, with 10 bases matching TRBD2. The CDR3 is 14 residues long. Germline loops: CDR1 WSHSY, CDR2 SAAADI. V was pared by 5 bases and J by 7 bases, with 5 bases of the junction left unmatched. The CDR3 region is CASSSSGSINEQFF. As DNA, the CDR3 is TGCGCCAGCAGTTCTAGCGGGAGTATAAATGAGCAGTTCTTC.

The table lists this clonotype with many counts. The V call is TRBV29-1, the J call TRBJ1-5; 7 nucleotides line up with TRBD1. This CDR3 comprises 12 residues. Germline V lookup: CDR1 SQVTM, CDR2 ANQGSEA. The ends lost 4 bases at V and 6 bases at J; junction bases unmatched: 3. The chain's CDR3 is CSVGQGGQPQHF. CDR3 sequence (DNA): TGCAGCGTTGGACAGGGTGGTCAGCCCCAGCATTTT. The full variable domain, rest sourced from reference TRBV29-1 and TRBJ1-5, is SAVISQKPSRDICQRGTSLTIQCQVDSQVTMMFWYRQQPGQSLTLIATANQGSEATYESGFVIDKFPISRPNLTFSTLTVSNMSPEDSSIYLCSVGQGGQPQHFGDGTRLSIL.

This clonotype appeared a few times. The V and J genes are TRBV25-1 and TRBJ1-2; unclear D gene. V gave up 3 bases and J gave up 3 bases, with 17 bases separating them. From germline, CDR1 is MGHDK and CDR2 SYGVNS. The CDR3 extends over 16 amino acids. The CDR3 protein is CASSDVTREHYYGYTF. As DNA, the CDR3 is TGTGCCAGCAGTGATGTCACCCGGGAGCACTACTATGGCTACACCTTC.

This clonotype was seen a handful of times. The chain employs TRBV7-3 and TRBJ2-3; 7 nucleotides line up with TRBD1. The V gene's germline CDR1 is SGHTA and CDR2 FQGTGA. After removal of 5 bases from V and 1 base from J, the junction contained 15 bases not matched to a gene. CDR3 size: 18 residues. The CDR3 here is CASSLGTERGIGTDTQYF. CDR3 DNA: TGTGCCAGCAGCCTAGGGACAGAAAGGGGGATCGGCACAGATACGCAGTATTTT.

The V call is TRBV15, the J call TRBJ2-6; a possible D gene is TRBD2 (6 bases). V lost 0 bases, J lost 0 bases, and 6 bases lay in between. Germline CDR1 LNHNV, CDR2 YYDKDF (reference sequence). There are 16 residues in the CDR3. The CDR3 DNA reads as TGTGCCACCAGCAGAGAGGGGGGCTCTGGGGCCAACGTCCTGACTTTC. Translating it yields CATSREGGSGANVLTF.

Many counts were recorded for this clonotype. The rearrangement joins TRBV3-1 to TRBJ2-3; D is possibly TRBD1 (6 bases). The germline V and J ends were trimmed by 3 bases and 2 bases, with 12 bases remaining between them. The germline CDR1 and CDR2 sequences are LGHDT and YNNKEL (reference sequence). The CDR3 extends over 15 amino acids. In DNA form, the CDR3 reads TGTGCCAGCAGCCATCCGACAGGTTCCACAGATACGCAGTATTTT. It is translated as CASSHPTGSTDTQYF.

This chain joins TRBV12-3 or TRBV12-4 and TRBJ1-5; D is unresolved. V was cut by 2 bases and J by 0 bases, with 11 bases left in between. The CDR3 loop spans 16 amino acids. Here the CDR3 DNA reads TGTGCCAGCAGTTTAAGTTTAGTCTATAGCAATCAGCCCCAGCATTTT. This translates into CASSLSLVYSNQPQHF.

This clonotype was picked up many times. The rearrangement uses TRBV12-3 or TRBV12-4 and TRBJ2-3; D unclear. The germline V and J ends were trimmed by 3 bases and 5 bases, with 9 bases remaining between them. This CDR3 has 13 amino acids. The CDR3 sequence is CASSFNREDTQYF. The CDR3 DNA sequence: TGTGCCAGCAGTTTTAACAGAGAAGATACGCAGTATTTT.

This clonotype showed up many times. The rearrangement links TRBV4-3 to TRBJ2-3, with 10 nucleotides matching TRBD2. The CDR3 sequence is 17 residues long. Germline assignment: CDR1 LGHNA and CDR2 YSLEER. V dropped 2 bases and J dropped 2; count of bases not matched to a gene: 7. CDR3 nucleotide sequence: TGCGCCAGCAGCCAAACATTAGGACTAGCGGACACAGATACGCAGTATTTT. It translates to CASSQTLGLADTDTQYF.

Ten or more counts support this clonotype. The CDR3 DNA sequence: TGTGCCAGCAGTGCAACCGGGACGTTCAAAAACATTCAGTACTTC. It codes for CASSATGTFKNIQYF. The V gene is TRBV6-1, the J gene TRBJ2-4; the D call may be TRBD1 or TRBD2 (5 bases each). This CDR3 is built from 15 residues. Trimming cost V 4 bases and J 3 bases, with 13 bases left between them. Germline V gene lookup returns CDR1 MNHNS and CDR2 SASEGT.

This clonotype has a count of ten or more. The genes are TRBV4-2 and TRBJ2-3; TRBD2 agrees at 12 bases. Looked up from germline, CDR1 is LGHNA and CDR2 is YNFKEQ. Trimming cost V 4 bases and J 4 bases; bases outside gene matches: 3. The CDR3 totals 15 residues. The DNA for the CDR3 is TGTGCCAGCAGCCCGACTAGCGGGAGATCAGATACGCAGTATTTT. Protein sequence: CASSPTSGRSDTQYF.